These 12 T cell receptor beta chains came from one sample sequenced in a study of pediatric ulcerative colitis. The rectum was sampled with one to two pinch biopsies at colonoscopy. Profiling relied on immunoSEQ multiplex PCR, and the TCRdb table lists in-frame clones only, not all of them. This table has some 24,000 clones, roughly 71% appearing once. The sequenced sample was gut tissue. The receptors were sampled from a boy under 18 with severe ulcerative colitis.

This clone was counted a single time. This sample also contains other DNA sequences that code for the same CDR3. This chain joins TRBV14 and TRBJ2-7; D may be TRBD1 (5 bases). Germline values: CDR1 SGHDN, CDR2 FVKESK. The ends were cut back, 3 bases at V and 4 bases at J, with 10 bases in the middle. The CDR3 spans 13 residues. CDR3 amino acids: CASSQGLIYEQYF. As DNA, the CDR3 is TGTGCCAGCAGCCAGGGGCTGATTTACGAGCAGTACTTC.

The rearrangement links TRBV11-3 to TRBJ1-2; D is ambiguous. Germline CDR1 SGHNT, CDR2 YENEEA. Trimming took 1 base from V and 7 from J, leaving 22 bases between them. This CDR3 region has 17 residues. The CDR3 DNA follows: TGTGCCAGCAGCTTAGGAGGAGGGCAGACGGAAGGTCGTGGCTACACCTTC. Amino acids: CASSLGGGQTEGRGYTF.

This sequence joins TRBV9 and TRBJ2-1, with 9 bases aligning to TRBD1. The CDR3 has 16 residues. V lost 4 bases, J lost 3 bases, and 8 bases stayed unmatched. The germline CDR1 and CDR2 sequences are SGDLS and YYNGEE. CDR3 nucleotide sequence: TGTGCCAGCAGCCCCCGGCCGGGACAGGGCTACAATGAGCAGTTCTTC. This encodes CASSPRPGQGYNEQFF. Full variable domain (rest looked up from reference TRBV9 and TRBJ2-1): DSGVTQTPKHLITATGQRVTLRCSPRSGDLSVYWYQQSLDQGLQFLIQYYNGEERAKGNILERFSAQQFPDLHSELNLSSLELGDSALYFCASSPRPGQGYNEQFFGPGTRLTVL.

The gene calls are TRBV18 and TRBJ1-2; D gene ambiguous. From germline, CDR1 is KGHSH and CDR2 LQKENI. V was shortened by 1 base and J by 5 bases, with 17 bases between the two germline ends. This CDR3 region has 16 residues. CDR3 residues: CASSPREVIPLYGYTF. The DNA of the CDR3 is TGTGCCAGCTCACCACGGGAGGTCATCCCTCTATATGGCTACACCTTC.

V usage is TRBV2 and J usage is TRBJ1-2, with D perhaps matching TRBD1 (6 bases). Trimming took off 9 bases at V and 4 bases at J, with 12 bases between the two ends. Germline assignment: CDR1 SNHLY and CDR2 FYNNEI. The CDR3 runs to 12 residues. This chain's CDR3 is CASGQTTYGYTF. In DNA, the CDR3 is TGTGCCAGTGGACAGACGACCTATGGCTACACCTTC.

CDR3 loop: CASSFGGGDYEQYF. For the CDR3, the DNA is TGTGCCAGCAGCTTTGGCGGAGGGGACTACGAGCAGTACTTC. The chain employs TRBV7-2 and TRBJ2-7, with D possibly matching TRBD2 (6 bases). Trimming took off 3 bases at V and 3 bases at J, with 12 bases between the two ends. This CDR3 comprises 14 residues. Per the germline V gene, CDR1 is SGHTA and CDR2 is FQGNSA.

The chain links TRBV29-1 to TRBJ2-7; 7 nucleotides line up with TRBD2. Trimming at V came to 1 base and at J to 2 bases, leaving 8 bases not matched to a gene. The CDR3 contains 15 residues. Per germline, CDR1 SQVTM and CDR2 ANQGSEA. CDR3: CSVEGLKRGPYEQYF. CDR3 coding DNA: TGCAGCGTTGAAGGTCTTAAGCGGGGTCCCTACGAGCAGTACTTC.

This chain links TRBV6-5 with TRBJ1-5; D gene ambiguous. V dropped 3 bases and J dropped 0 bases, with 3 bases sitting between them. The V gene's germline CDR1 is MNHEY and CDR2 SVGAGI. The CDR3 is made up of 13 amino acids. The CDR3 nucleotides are TGTGCCAGCAGTTATAATAGCAATCAGCCCCAGCATTTT. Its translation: CASSYNSNQPQHF.

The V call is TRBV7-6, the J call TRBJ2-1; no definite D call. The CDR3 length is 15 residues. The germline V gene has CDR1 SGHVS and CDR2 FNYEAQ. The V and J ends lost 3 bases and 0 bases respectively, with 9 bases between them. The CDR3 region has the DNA TGTGCCAGCAGCTTGGGTCTGCCCTCCTACAATGAGCAGTTCTTC. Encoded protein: CASSLGLPSYNEQFF.

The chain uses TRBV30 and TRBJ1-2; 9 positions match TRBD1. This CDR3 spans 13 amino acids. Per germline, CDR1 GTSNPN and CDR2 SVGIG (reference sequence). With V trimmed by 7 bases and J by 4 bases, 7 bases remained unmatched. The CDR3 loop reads CAFPDRGGYGYTF. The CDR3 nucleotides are TGTGCCTTTCCGGACAGGGGCGGCTATGGCTACACCTTC.

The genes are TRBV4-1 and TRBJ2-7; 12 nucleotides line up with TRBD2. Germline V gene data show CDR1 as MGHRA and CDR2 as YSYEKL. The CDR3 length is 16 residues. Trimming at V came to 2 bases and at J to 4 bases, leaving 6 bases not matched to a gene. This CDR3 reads CASSQPTSGRYYEQYF. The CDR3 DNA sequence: TGCGCCAGCAGCCAACCTACTAGCGGGAGGTATTACGAGCAGTACTTC.

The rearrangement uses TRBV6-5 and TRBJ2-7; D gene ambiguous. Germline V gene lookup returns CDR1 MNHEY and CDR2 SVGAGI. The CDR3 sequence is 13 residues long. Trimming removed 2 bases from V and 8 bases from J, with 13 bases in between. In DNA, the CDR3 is TGTGCCAGCAGTTACCAGAGGAGACAACAGCAGTACTTC. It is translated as CASSYQRRQQQYF.